Following are 6 T cell receptor beta chains from one sample sequenced in a study of T cells in Graves' hyperthyroidism and ophthalmopathy. Regions amplified from RNA transcripts were the TCR beta CDR3 regions. HTBI primers were the set used in a first-round RT-PCR of the TCR CDR3. TCRdb fed the multiplex PCR reads into MiXCR, producing one record per CDR3 protein. The sample contains 250,000 to 350,000 distinct CDR3 sequences, 15% to 20% of which appear only once. Input material: blood. The receptors were sampled from a woman in her fifties or sixties with Graves' ophthalmopathy.

For this clonotype: A much larger clone sits a single nucleotide away, making a read error possible. The rearrangement joins TRBV30 to TRBJ1-5; no firm D call. Germline V gives CDR1 GTSNPN, CDR2 SVGIG (reference sequence). V lost 3 bases, J lost 4 bases, and 7 bases lay in between. The CDR3 extends over 12 amino acids. The CDR3 coding sequence is TGTGCCTGGAGAGGTGGGAATCAGCCCCAGCATTTT. This sequence encodes CAWRGGNQPQHF.

This clonotype has a count of ten or more. This sequence joins TRBV6-1 and TRBJ2-2; TRBD2 matches at 13 bases. Trimming took 10 bases from V and 7 from J; bases not matched to a gene: 12. The length of the CDR3 is 16 residues. From germline, CDR1 is MNHNS and CDR2 SASEGT. The CDR3 DNA reads as TGTGCCACCCCCGTAACTAGCGGGGGGGCCATCGGGGAGCTGTTTTTT. Translating gives CATPVTSGGAIGELFF.

The J gene is TRBJ1-4, the V gene TRBV5-1; D is uncertain. This CDR3 comprises 14 residues. Germline V gives CDR1 SGHRS, CDR2 YFSETQ. The V gene lost 4 bases and the J gene lost 0 bases, with 7 bases spanning the gap. The CDR3 DNA reads as TGCGCCAGCAGCGAGACAACAACTAATGAAAAACTGTTTTTT. It specifies CASSETTTNEKLFF.

For this clonotype: This sequence may be a read error, since a much larger clone differs from it by one base. V usage is TRBV6-1 and J usage is TRBJ2-7; the match to TRBD2 covers 9 bases. This CDR3 spans 14 amino acids. V gave up 6 bases and J gave up 4 bases; unmatched junction bases: 7. The germline gives CDR1 MNHNS, CDR2 SASEGT. CDR3 bases: TGTGCCAGCAGGTTCATAGCGGGGGAGTACGAGCAGTACTTC. Residues: CASRFIAGEYEQYF.

This clonotype occurred many times. The chain couples TRBV14 to TRBJ2-2; 7 positions agree with TRBD1. This CDR3 is 16 amino acids long. CDR1 and CDR2 from the germline V gene are SGHDN and FVKESK. Trimming cost V 5 bases and J 3 bases; bases outside gene matches: 9. The CDR3 bases are TGTGCCAGCAGCGTTTTCCGGGACAGCGACACCGGGGAGCTGTTTTTT. Encoded protein: CASSVFRDSDTGELFF.

In this sample, this clonotype turned up many times. This sequence joins TRBV15 and TRBJ2-3; 15 nucleotides line up with TRBD2. The CDR3 totals 16 residues. The germline V gene has CDR1 LNHNV and CDR2 YYDKDF (reference sequence). The V and J ends lost 6 bases and 4 bases, in that order; junction bases with no gene match: 5. The CDR3 coding sequence is TGTGCCACCAGAGGACTAGCGGGAGGGCCCCCAGATACGCAGTATTTT. Amino acid sequence: CATRGLAGGPPDTQYF. The full variable domain, rest sourced from reference TRBV15 and TRBJ2-3, is DAMVIQNPRYQVTQFGKPVTLSCSQTLNHNVMYWYQQKSSQAPKLLFHYYDKDFNNEADTPDNFQSRRPNTSFCFLDIRSPGLGDTAMYLCATRGLAGGPPDTQYFGPGTRLTVL.